Below, one T cell receptor (beta chain) is given with its context. Its specificity is not known. This CDR3 contains 15 residues. V was clipped by 7 bases and J by 6 bases; unmatched bases: 12. From germline, CDR1 is SNHLY and CDR2 FYNNEI. Generated by immunoSEQ multiplex PCR, the TCRdb table keeps only in-frame clones and is missing some. This table holds more than 250,000 clones, about 89% found once. The data were obtained in a study of Ad26.COV2.S vaccination and SARS-CoV-2 variants. General study results and limits: Reports say spike-specific CD8+ and CD4+ T cell responses covered substantial breadth after vaccination.

Treatment meaning: 19 received Ad26.COV2.S at low or high dose, single or two shots; roughly five received placebo; per-sample allocation not given. The study sampled participants on day 63 after the first vaccine or placebo injection. This sequence was found in a person between 18 and 65 years old who received the Ad26.COV2.S COVID-19 vaccine or a placebo. The rearrangement joins TRBV2 to TRBJ2-7, with 10 positions matching TRBD2. The specimen was peripheral blood, collected in a trial of Ad26.COV2.S vaccine versus placebo. The CDR3 loop reads CASKRLIAGGPEQYF. In nucleotides, the CDR3 is TGTGCCAGCAAACGCCTTATAGCGGGAGGTCCCGAGCAGTACTTC.